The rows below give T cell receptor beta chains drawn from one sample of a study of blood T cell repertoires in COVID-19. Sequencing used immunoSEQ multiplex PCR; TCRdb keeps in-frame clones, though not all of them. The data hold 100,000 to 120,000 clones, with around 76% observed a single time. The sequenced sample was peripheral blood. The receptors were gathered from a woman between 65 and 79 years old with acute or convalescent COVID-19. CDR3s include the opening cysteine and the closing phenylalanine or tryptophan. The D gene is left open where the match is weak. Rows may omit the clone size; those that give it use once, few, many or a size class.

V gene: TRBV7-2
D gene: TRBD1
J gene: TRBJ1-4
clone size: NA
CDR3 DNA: TGTGCCAGCAGCTCCGCGGGGGGGACAGAGCCGGAGTTAAGGGAAAAACTGTTTTTT
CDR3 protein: CASSSAGGTEPELREKLFF

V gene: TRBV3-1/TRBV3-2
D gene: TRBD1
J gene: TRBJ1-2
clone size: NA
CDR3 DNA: TGTGCCAGCAGTCCGGGGACAGGGCGATCGAACTATGGCTACACCTTC
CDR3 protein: CASSPGTGRSNYGYTF

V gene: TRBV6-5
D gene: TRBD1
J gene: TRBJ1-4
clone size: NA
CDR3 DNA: TGTGCCAGCAGATGGACAGGGGAAAATGAAAAACTGTTTTTT
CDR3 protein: CASRWTGENEKLFF

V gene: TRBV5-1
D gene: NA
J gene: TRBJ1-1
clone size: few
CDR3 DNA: TGCGCCAGCAACTTTGGAGGGAACACTGAAGCTTTCTTT
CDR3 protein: CASNFGGNTEAFF

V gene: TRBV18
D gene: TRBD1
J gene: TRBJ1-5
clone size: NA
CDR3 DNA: TGTGCCAGCTCAGAGGGACAGGGGATGGCCCAGCCCCAGCATTTT
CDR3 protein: CASSEGQGMAQPQHF

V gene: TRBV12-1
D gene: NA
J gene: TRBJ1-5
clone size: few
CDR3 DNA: TGTGCCAGCAGGGACCCCGGACAGGGGGCGCGCGGCAATCAGCCCCAGCATTTT
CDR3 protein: CASRDPGQGARGNQPQHF

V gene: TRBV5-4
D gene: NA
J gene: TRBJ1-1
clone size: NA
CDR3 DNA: TGTGCCAGCAGCTCCGCAGGGTTTCGCACTGAAGCTTTCTTT
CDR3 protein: CASSSAGFRTEAFF

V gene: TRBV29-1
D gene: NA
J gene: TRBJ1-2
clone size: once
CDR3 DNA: TGCAGCGTTGAGGCAGGGGAGGGCGATGGCTACACCTTC
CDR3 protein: CSVEAGEGDGYTF

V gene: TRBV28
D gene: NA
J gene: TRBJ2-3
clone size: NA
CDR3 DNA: TGTGCCAGCAGACGGGGAGACACTAGCACAGATACGCAGTATTTT
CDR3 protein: CASRRGDTSTDTQYF

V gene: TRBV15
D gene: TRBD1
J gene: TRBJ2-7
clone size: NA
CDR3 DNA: TGTGCCACCAGCAGAGAGAGGTCTGGGACAGTCTACGAGCAGTACTTC
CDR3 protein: CATSRERSGTVYEQYF

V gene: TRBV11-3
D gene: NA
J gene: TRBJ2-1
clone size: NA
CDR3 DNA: TGTGCCAGCGGCCAGGGCATCGCCAATGAGCAGTTCTTC
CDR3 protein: CASGQGIANEQFF

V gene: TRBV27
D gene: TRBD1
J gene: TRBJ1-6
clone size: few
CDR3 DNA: TGTGCCAGCAGTACAGGGGTATCACCCCTCCACTTT
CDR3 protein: CASSTGVSPLHF

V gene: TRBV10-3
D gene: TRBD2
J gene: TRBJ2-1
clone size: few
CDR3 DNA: TGTGCCATCAGGCGCACTAGCGGGGGCTACAATGAGCAGTTCTTC
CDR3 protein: CAIRRTSGGYNEQFF

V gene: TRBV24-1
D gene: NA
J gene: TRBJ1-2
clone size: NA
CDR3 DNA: TGTGCCACCATTAACAGAACTTATGGCTACACCTTC
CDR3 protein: CATINRTYGYTF

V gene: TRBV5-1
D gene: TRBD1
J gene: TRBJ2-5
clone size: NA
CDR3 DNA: TGCGCCAGCAGCCTGGACAGGGGGCCGGAGACCCAGTACTTC
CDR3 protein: CASSLDRGPETQYF

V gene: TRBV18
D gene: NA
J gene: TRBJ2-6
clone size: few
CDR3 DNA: TGTGCCAGCTCATTCACTGGGGCCAACGTCCTGACTTTC
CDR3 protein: CASSFTGANVLTF

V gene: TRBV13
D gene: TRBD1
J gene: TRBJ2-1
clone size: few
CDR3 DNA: TGTGCCAGCAGCCCTGGGACAGTCTTGGCCAATGAGCAGTTCTTC
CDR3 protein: CASSPGTVLANEQFF

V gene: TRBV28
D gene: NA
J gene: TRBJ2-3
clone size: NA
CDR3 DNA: TGTGCCAGCAGTTTAGCAGGGGCTGGCGCAGATACGCAGTATTTT
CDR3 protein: CASSLAGAGADTQYF

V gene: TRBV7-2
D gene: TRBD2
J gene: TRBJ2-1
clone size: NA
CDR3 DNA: TGTGCCAGCAGCTTAAGGCCAACTAGCGGCTCCTACAATGAGCAGTTCTTC
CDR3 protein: CASSLRPTSGSYNEQFF

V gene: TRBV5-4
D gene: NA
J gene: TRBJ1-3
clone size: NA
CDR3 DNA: TGTGCCAGCAGCTTGGGCGGGTACTCTGGAAACACCATATATTTT
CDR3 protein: CASSLGGYSGNTIYF

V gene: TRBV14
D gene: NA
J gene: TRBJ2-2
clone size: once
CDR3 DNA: TGTGCCAGCAGCATAAGGACAGCTATGGGGGCCGGGGAGCTGTTTTTT
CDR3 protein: CASSIRTAMGAGELFF

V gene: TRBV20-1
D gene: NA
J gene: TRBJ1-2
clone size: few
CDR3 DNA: TGCAGTGCTAGTCCCTCGGCGGGCTATGGCTACACCTTC
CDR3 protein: CSASPSAGYGYTF

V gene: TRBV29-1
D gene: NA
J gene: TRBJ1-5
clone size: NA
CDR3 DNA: TGCAGCGTTGCCGAGAAGTCGGGTCAGCCCCAGCATTTT
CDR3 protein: CSVAEKSGQPQHF

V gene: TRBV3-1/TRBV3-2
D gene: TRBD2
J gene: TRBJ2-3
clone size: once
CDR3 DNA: TGTGCCAGCAGCCAAGGAGCGGGGGTGCTCACAGATACGCAGTATTTT
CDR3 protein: CASSQGAGVLTDTQYF

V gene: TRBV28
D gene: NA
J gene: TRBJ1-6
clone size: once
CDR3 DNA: TGTGCCAGCAGTTTGGGTCCCTGGGACATAAATTCACCCCTCCACTTT
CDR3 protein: CASSLGPWDINSPLHF

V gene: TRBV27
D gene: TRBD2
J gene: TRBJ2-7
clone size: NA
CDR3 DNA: TGTGCCAGCAGTCTTAAACTAGCGGGGGGCTACGAGCAGTACTTC
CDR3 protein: CASSLKLAGGYEQYF

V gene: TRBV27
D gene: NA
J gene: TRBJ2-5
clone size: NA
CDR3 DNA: TGTGCCAGCAGTTTATCGCGGGTGGCCCAAGAGACCCAGTACTTC
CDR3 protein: CASSLSRVAQETQYF

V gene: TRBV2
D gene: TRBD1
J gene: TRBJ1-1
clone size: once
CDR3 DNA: TGTGCCAGCACCGAGAGGGGGCCGGGTGGCACTGAAGCTTTCTTT
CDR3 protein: CASTERGPGGTEAFF

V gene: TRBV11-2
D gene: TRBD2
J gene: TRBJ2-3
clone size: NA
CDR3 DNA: TGTGCCAGCAGCGCTTCTAGCGGGGGGGATCCAGATACGCAGTATTTT
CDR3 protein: CASSASSGGDPDTQYF

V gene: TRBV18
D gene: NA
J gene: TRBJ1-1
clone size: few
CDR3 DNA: TGTGCCAGCTCACTCCTCGATAACGAGGCCACTGAAGCTTTCTTT
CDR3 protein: CASSLLDNEATEAFF

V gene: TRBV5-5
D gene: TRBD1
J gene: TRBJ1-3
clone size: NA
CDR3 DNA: TGTGCCAGCAGCCCATGGGCCGACAGGGCCTCTGGAAACACCATATATTTT
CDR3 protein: CASSPWADRASGNTIYF

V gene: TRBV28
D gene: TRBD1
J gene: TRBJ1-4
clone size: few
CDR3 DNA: TGTGCCAGCAGTCTTCATCGGACAGGTGGAAGGGGCCGGCTGTTTTTT
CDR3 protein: CASSLHRTGGRGRLFF

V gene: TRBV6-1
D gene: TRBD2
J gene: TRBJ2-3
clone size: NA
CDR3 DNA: TGTGCCAGCAGTGAAGGGCTAGCGGACGGCACAGATACGCAGTATTTT
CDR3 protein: CASSEGLADGTDTQYF

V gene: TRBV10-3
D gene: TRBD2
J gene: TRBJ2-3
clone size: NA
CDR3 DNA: TGTGCCATCAGTGAGTCTACGGGGGGTAGCGGGCCGGATACGCAGTATTTT
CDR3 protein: CAISESTGGSGPDTQYF

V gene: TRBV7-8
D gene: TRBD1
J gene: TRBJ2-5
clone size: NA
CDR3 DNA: TGTGCCAGCACCAGGGACAGGGGTGGGATACAAGAGACCCAGTACTTC
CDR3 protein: CASTRDRGGIQETQYF

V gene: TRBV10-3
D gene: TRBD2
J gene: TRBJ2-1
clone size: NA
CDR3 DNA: TGTGCCATCAGTGAGTCGACCGGCGGGGGTCTCTACAATGAGCAGTTCTTC
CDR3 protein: CAISESTGGGLYNEQFF